Listed below are T cell receptor beta chains from one sample, sequenced in a study of vaccination effects on CD4 cells after COVID-19. What these receptors recognize is not known. The table came from immunoSEQ multiplex PCR; TCRdb's copy has only in-frame clones and leaves some out. The sample holds about 63,000 clones, over 70% seen once. The sample in question was CD4+ T cells from PBMCs cultured with HCoV-OC43 spike peptides, obtained before COVID-19 vaccination. These receptors came from a human donor who received a COVID-19 vaccine. The CDR3 runs from the conserved cysteine through the conserved F or W. The D gene is left open where the match is weak. A clone size is listed for some rows: how often the clone was seen (once, few, many), or a class if it is expanded.

j_gene	abundance	d_gene	v_gene	CDR3aa	CDR3nt
TRBJ1-1	-	-	TRBV28	CASSPRGGGNTEAFF	TGTGCCAGCAGTCCAAGAGGGGGAGGGAACACTGAAGCTTTCTTT
TRBJ1-2	many	-	TRBV9	CASSEGGPGRTNYGYTF	TGTGCCAGCAGCGAGGGAGGTCCGGGACGGACAAACTATGGCTACACCTTC
TRBJ1-2	-	TRBD1	TRBV7-2	CASSLTKQGPYGYTF	TGTGCCAGCAGCTTAACCAAACAGGGGCCCTATGGCTACACCTTC
TRBJ2-3	-	-	TRBV2	CASSVLGNTQYF	TGTGCCAGCAGCGTCCTAGGAAATACGCAGTATTTT
TRBJ2-5	-	TRBD2	TRBV2	CASSPGGTSGGMEETQYF	TGTGCCAGCAGCCCCGGGGGAACTAGCGGGGGGATGGAAGAGACCCAGTACTTC
TRBJ1-1	-	-	TRBV4-1	CASSQNGGLNTEAFF	TGCGCCAGCAGCCAAAATGGAGGGCTGAACACTGAAGCTTTCTTT
TRBJ1-6	-	TRBD1	TRBV20-1	CSASQQGVFSPLHF	TGCAGTGCTAGTCAACAGGGGGTGTTCTCACCCCTCCACTTT
TRBJ1-3	-	-	TRBV6-5	CASSYSGQTGNTIYF	TGTGCCAGCAGTTACTCTGGCCAAACTGGAAACACCATATATTTT
TRBJ2-6	-	-	TRBV18	CASSPLVAGANVLTF	TGTGCCAGCTCACCTTTAGTCGCTGGGGCCAACGTCCTGACTTTC
TRBJ1-2	-	-	TRBV3-1/TRBV3-2	CASSFGPTATGYTF	TGTGCCAGCAGCTTTGGGCCGACAGCAACAGGCTACACCTTC
TRBJ2-4	-	-	TRBV19	CASTRGSLNIQYF	TGTGCCAGTACAAGGGGGTCTTTGAACATTCAGTACTTC
TRBJ1-1	-	TRBD1	TRBV10-3	CAIRYRDREDTEAFF	TGTGCCATCAGGTACCGGGACAGGGAGGACACTGAAGCTTTCTTT
TRBJ2-3	-	-	TRBV9	CASSPQLEADTQYF	TGTGCCAGCAGCCCTCAACTAGAGGCAGATACGCAGTATTTT
TRBJ2-1	-	-	TRBV7-9	CASSLAQVNEQFF	TGTGCCAGCAGCTTGGCGCAGGTTAATGAGCAGTTCTTC
TRBJ2-1	-	-	TRBV7-8	CASSPRRNEQFF	TGTGCCAGCAGCCCGCGCCGCAATGAGCAGTTCTTC
TRBJ1-2	few	-	TRBV11-2	CASSLADGANYGYTF	TGTGCCAGCAGCTTAGCCGACGGCGCCAACTATGGCTACACCTTC
TRBJ2-5	-	TRBD1	TRBV7-2	CASSRDRGRETQYF	TGTGCCAGCAGCCGCGACAGGGGAAGGGAGACCCAGTACTTC
TRBJ2-1	-	-	TRBV6-4	CASAAEGEVPNEQFF	TGTGCCAGCGCAGCGGAAGGGGAGGTTCCCAATGAGCAGTTCTTC
TRBJ2-3	-	TRBD1	TRBV29-1	CSVRTGGAGDTQYF	TGCAGCGTGAGGACAGGGGGCGCGGGAGATACGCAGTATTTT
TRBJ1-3	once	-	TRBV4-1	CASSQGLTPPVVSGNTIYF	TGCGCCAGCAGCCAAGGACTGACGCCTCCCGTTGTCTCTGGAAACACCATATATTTT
TRBJ2-3	-	-	TRBV7-8	CASSQRSSSGADTQYF	TGTGCCAGCAGCCAGAGGAGTAGCTCGGGAGCAGATACGCAGTATTTT
TRBJ2-5	-	-	TRBV11-3	CASSRSIQETQYF	TGTGCCAGCAGCCGGAGCATCCAAGAGACCCAGTACTTC
TRBJ2-1	-	TRBD1	TRBV29-1	CSVGQGSNEQFF	TGCAGCGTTGGACAGGGTAGCAATGAGCAGTTCTTC
TRBJ1-4	-	-	TRBV6-5	CASSLSVANEKLFF	TGTGCCAGCAGTCTGTCGGTGGCTAATGAAAAACTGTTTTTT
TRBJ2-3	-	-	TRBV7-3	CASSTDSGADTQYF	TGTGCCAGCAGCACAGATTCGGGCGCAGATACGCAGTATTTT
TRBJ2-2	few	TRBD2	TRBV3-1/TRBV3-2	CASSSGTSGGSSGELFF	TGTGCCAGCAGCTCCGGGACTAGCGGGGGCAGTTCGGGGGAGCTGTTTTTT
TRBJ2-6	-	-	TRBV6-2/TRBV6-3	CASSYGGLGANVLTF	TGTGCCAGCAGTTACGGGGGGCTTGGGGCCAACGTCCTGACTTTC
TRBJ2-3	-	-	TRBV5-1	CASSGSAGTDTQYF	TGCGCCAGCAGCGGCTCCGCCGGCACAGATACGCAGTATTTT
TRBJ1-1	-	TRBD1	TRBV5-1	CASSWGTGDTEAFF	TGCGCCAGCAGCTGGGGGACAGGAGACACTGAAGCTTTCTTT
TRBJ1-1	-	-	TRBV28	CASKSFEGQGSVAFF	TGTGCCAGCAAATCTTTCGAGGGGCAGGGTTCAGTCGCTTTCTTT
TRBJ2-5	-	TRBD1	TRBV5-1	CASSQGTASQETQYF	TGCGCCAGCAGCCAAGGGACAGCCTCACAAGAGACCCAGTACTTC
TRBJ1-1	-	-	TRBV30	CAWSVQGYTEAFF	TGTGCCTGGAGTGTACAGGGATACACTGAAGCTTTCTTT
TRBJ1-1	-	-	TRBV30	CAWRGPGHPDRAEAFF	TGTGCCTGGAGGGGACCAGGACACCCGGACCGGGCTGAAGCTTTCTTT
TRBJ1-1	-	-	TRBV23-1	CASSQHIIRNTEAFF	TGCGCCAGCAGTCAGCACATAATTAGGAACACTGAAGCTTTCTTT
TRBJ2-1	few	-	TRBV19	CASSMGGGFSYNEQFF	TGTGCCAGTAGTATGGGTGGCGGCTTCTCCTACAATGAGCAGTTCTTC
TRBJ1-3	-	-	TRBV3-1/TRBV3-2	CASSPGVGYTIYF	TGTGCCAGCAGCCCCGGGGTAGGCTACACCATATATTTT
TRBJ1-2	-	-	TRBV28	CASSLRTIGGYTF	TGTGCCAGCAGTTTAAGGACCATTGGTGGCTACACCTTC
TRBJ2-6	-	-	TRBV19	CASSISGGRVYSGANVLTF	TGTGCCAGTAGTATCTCGGGGGGCAGGGTATACTCTGGGGCCAACGTCCTGACTTTC
TRBJ2-2	few	-	TRBV12-3/TRBV12-4	CASSPGTTPVF	TGTGCCAGCAGCCCCGGGACCACCCCGGTTTTT
TRBJ1-2	-	-	TRBV6-5	CASRRRQAANYGYTF	TGTGCCAGCAGGCGCCGACAGGCCGCTAACTATGGCTACACCTTC
TRBJ1-6	few	TRBD1	TRBV6-4	CASSVRDRSSYNSPLHF	TGTGCCAGCAGTGTCCGGGACAGGAGCTCCTATAATTCACCCCTCCACTTT
TRBJ2-2	few	-	TRBV10-1	CASTPYTDTGELFF	TGCGCCAGCACCCCATACACTGACACCGGGGAGCTGTTTTTT
TRBJ1-2	-	-	TRBV23-1	CASIPDRHYGYTF	TGCGCCAGCATCCCGGACAGACACTATGGCTACACCTTC
TRBJ2-5	-	TRBD1	TRBV18	CASSSGTGPETQYF	TGTGCCAGCTCCTCCGGGACAGGGCCCGAGACCCAGTACTTC